This T cell receptor beta chain was captured in a study of identical twins. TCRdb called the 5' RACE reads again in MiXCR, with one record for every CDR3 protein. The sample carries about 570,000 distinct CDR3 sequences, just under 10% recorded once. This clonotype came up a few times. CDR3 length: 15 residues. Deletions cut 3 bases from V and 5 bases from J, with 13 bases between. Per the germline V gene, CDR1 is LGHDT and CDR2 is YNNKEL (reference sequence). The sample also formed part of further work on yellow fever vaccine responses in identical twins.

This receptor was identified in a woman younger than 35 in good health. The rearrangement uses TRBV3-1 and TRBJ1-4, with TRBD1 as a possible D gene (5 bases). The sample taken for sequencing was PBMCs. CDR3 sequence: CASSQVGGVNEKLFF. DNA for the CDR3: TGTGCCAGCAGCCAGGTCGGGGGGGTAAATGAAAAACTGTTTTTT.